The 18 T cell receptor beta chains presented below share a single source sample, sequenced in a study of cytomegalovirus exposure and HLA in healthy donors. It was with 60 Vbeta and 13 Jbeta primers that the PCR ran. Clones were read by immunoSEQ multiplex PCR, and TCRdb kept only the in-frame ones, dropping some. The listing contains about 120,000 clones. Specimen: PBMCs. These receptors were collected from a young man in good health and CMV-seronegative.

The genes are TRBV5-1 and TRBJ1-1; 8 nucleotides line up with TRBD1. J gave up 1 base and V 0 bases, and 2 bases lay outside the gene matches. CDR3 size: 15 residues. Germline V lookup: CDR1 SGHRS, CDR2 YFSETQ. The CDR3 protein is CASSLGTGPNTEAFF. The CDR3 DNA is TGCGCCAGCAGCTTGGGGACAGGGCCGAACACTGAAGCTTTCTTT.

The chain recombines TRBV5-1 with TRBJ2-2; a weak D match, TRBD1 (5 bases). The V gene's germline CDR1 is SGHRS and CDR2 YFSETQ. Trimming took 7 bases from V and 1 from J, leaving 8 bases between them. The CDR3 runs to 13 residues. CDR3 nucleotide sequence: TGCGCCAGCGGACACGGGAACACCGGGGAGCTGTTTTTT. Its protein product is CASGHGNTGELFF.

The CDR3 spells CASSYEGTELYEQYF. CDR3 nucleotide sequence: TGTGCCAGCAGTTACGAGGGGACAGAGCTTTACGAGCAGTACTTC. The chain is built from TRBV6-5 and TRBJ2-5, with 7 bases matching TRBD1. The DNA end lines up better with TRBJ2-7; the J call may be wrong. CDR1 is MNHEY, CDR2 SVGAGI, per germline. The CDR3 sequence is 15 residues long.

The chain uses TRBV6-5 and TRBJ2-7; TRBD1 aligns across 8 bases. CDR3 length: 12 amino acids. Germline V gene sequence: CDR1 MNHEY, CDR2 SVGAGI. As DNA, the CDR3 is TGTGGCGTGGGGACAGGAATCTACGAGCAGTACTTC. It is translated as CGVGTGIYEQYF.

The chain joins TRBV19 to TRBJ2-1; D may be TRBD2 (6 bases). V was clipped by 10 bases and J by 4 bases, with 14 bases between them. Germline V CDR1 and CDR2: LNHDA, SQIVND (reference sequence). The CDR3 has 13 amino acids. This chain's CDR3 is CATSEGTYNEQFF. DNA for the CDR3: TGTGCCACCTCCGAGGGGACTTACAATGAGCAGTTCTTC.

The V gene is TRBV18, the J gene TRBJ2-1, with 11 positions matching TRBD2. Germline trimming cut 0 bases from V and 4 bases from J; bases unmatched to any gene: 2. This CDR3 is built from 16 residues. The germline CDR1 and CDR2 sequences are KGHSH and LQKENI. The CDR3 protein is CASSPPLAGGYNEQFF. CDR3 bases: TGTGCCAGCTCACCACCGCTAGCGGGGGGTTACAATGAGCAGTTCTTC.

This chain connects TRBV13 to TRBJ2-1; D gene unclear. The ends were cut back, 2 bases at V and 0 bases at J, with 5 bases in the middle. The CDR3 runs 14 residues. Germline CDR1 reads PRHDT; CDR2 reads FYEKMQ (reference sequence). The CDR3 is CASSLLSSYNEQFF. CDR3 in DNA: TGTGCCAGCAGCTTACTCTCCTCCTACAATGAGCAGTTCTTC.

This chain's CDR3 is CATSSFSWREKYEQYF. The CDR3 DNA follows: TGTGCCACCAGCAGTTTCTCCTGGCGGGAGAAATACGAGCAGTACTTC. V and J are TRBV15 and TRBJ2-5; 7 nucleotides align to TRBD2. The tail of the sequence fits TRBJ2-7 better, so the J call may be wrong. The length of the CDR3 is 16 residues. Germline V gene lookup returns CDR1 LNHNV and CDR2 YYDKDF (reference sequence).

This sequence joins TRBV27 and TRBJ2-3, with 9 bases that match TRBD2. The junction had 6 bases not matched to a gene; V was cut back by 5 bases and J by 3 bases. Germline CDR1 and CDR2: MNHEY and SMNVEV (reference sequence). The CDR3 contains 15 residues. The CDR3: CASSPRLAATDTQYF. CDR3 DNA sequence: TGTGCCAGCAGTCCCAGACTAGCGGCAACAGATACGCAGTATTTT.

V gene TRBV28 combines with J gene TRBJ2-5; a weak D match, TRBD2 (6 bases). This CDR3 spans 14 amino acids. The germline gives CDR1 MDHEN, CDR2 SYDVKM. With 0 bases removed from V and 4 bases from J, the gap between germline ends came to 9 bases. The CDR3, as DNA: TGTGCCAGCAGTTTATGGGGAGCGGGAGAGACCCAGTACTTC. Translation gives CASSLWGAGETQYF.

The V and J genes are TRBV4-1 and TRBJ2-4; tentative D call: TRBD2 (6 bases). V lost 0 bases and J 8 bases, leaving 11 bases between the germline ends. CDR1 MGHRA and CDR2 YSYEKL come from the germline V gene. CDR3 size: 14 residues. The CDR3 protein is CASSQETGEYIQYF. The CDR3 DNA is TGCGCCAGCAGCCAAGAGACGGGAGAATACATTCAGTACTTC.

V usage is TRBV9 and J usage is TRBJ2-1, with 12 bases fitting TRBD2. Germline CDR1 SGDLS, CDR2 YYNGEE. V was clipped by 2 bases and J by 4 bases; unmatched bases: 10. This CDR3 comprises 18 residues. The DNA of the CDR3 is TGTGCCAGCAGCGTTCCTAGCGGGGGGGCCCAAATTTACAATGAGCAGTTCTTC. It translates to CASSVPSGGAQIYNEQFF.

The chain employs TRBV4-1 and TRBJ2-7; D not certain. V shed 2 bases and J shed 0 bases, with 8 bases lying between them. The CDR3 covers 14 residues. Germline assignment: CDR1 MGHRA and CDR2 YSYEKL. This chain's CDR3 is CASSQPVRSYEQYF. The DNA of the CDR3 is TGCGCCAGCAGCCAACCCGTGCGCTCCTACGAGCAGTACTTC.

The rearrangement links TRBV2 to TRBJ2-7; D call uncertain. V was trimmed by 8 bases and J by 2 bases, leaving 10 bases between them. Germline V gene data show CDR1 as SNHLY and CDR2 as FYNNEI. CDR3 size: 12 residues. CDR3 nucleotide sequence: TGTGCCAGCGATCACGGAGCCTACGAGCAGTACTTC. Amino acids: CASDHGAYEQYF.

The rearrangement joins TRBV6-5 to TRBJ2-7; D unresolved. Germline V gives CDR1 MNHEY, CDR2 SVGAGI. The CDR3 sequence is 12 residues long. V gave up 6 bases and J gave up 0 bases, with 6 bases separating them. The DNA for the CDR3 is TGTGCCAGCAGCGACTTCTCCTACGAGCAGTACTTC. Residues: CASSDFSYEQYF.

The CDR3 here is CASSPRLSAYEQYF. In DNA, the CDR3 is TGTGCCAGCAGCCCCCGTTTGTCTGCCTACGAGCAGTACTTC. The chain carries TRBV14 and TRBJ2-7; D gene unclear. The CDR3 is 14 residues long. Germline V gene lookup returns CDR1 SGHDN and CDR2 FVKESK. V was cut by 4 bases and J by 2 bases, with 12 bases left in between.

This chain joins TRBV7-8 and TRBJ1-1; 7 nucleotides agree with TRBD1. The junction had 4 bases not matched to a gene; V was cut back by 5 bases and J by 1 base. This CDR3 has 14 amino acids. CDR1 and CDR2 (germline): SGHVS, FQNEAQ. This CDR3 reads CASSPGTANTEAFF. CDR3 DNA: TGTGCCAGCAGCCCCGGGACAGCGAACACTGAAGCTTTCTTT.

With respect to this clone: At one of its ends the junction is not consistent with the germline gene, which may arise from a read error. The chain couples TRBV7-7 to TRBJ2-7; 11 nucleotides match TRBD2. The CDR3 is made up of 17 amino acids. CDR1 and CDR2 (germline): SSHAT, FNYEAQ (reference sequence). As DNA, the CDR3 is TGTGCTAGCAGCCGGAGGGGACTAGCGGAGAGCTCCTACGAGCAGTACTTC. Translated: CASSRRGLAESSYEQYF.